Detailed here is one TCR beta chain. Its cognate antigen has yet to be identified. Base qualities are not recorded, but no much larger clone differs from it by a single base. The data were taken from a study of cytomegalovirus exposure and HLA in healthy donors (dated by TCRdb to about 2017). Regarding the complete study: An earlier analysis of several hundred of the donors reported approximately 270 Gb of sequence data and some 120 million unique TCR beta sequences from 150 million to 200 million T cells. Roughly 300 gigabases of sequencing data and tens of millions of unique TCR sequences were included in an early release covering 550 to 650 HLA-typed donors. Of the 300 to 500 genotyped donors, 70% to 90% were placed in the genetic ancestry cluster associated with self-reported Caucasian donors. The study aimed to test whether signatures of past pathogen exposure could be identified by cataloging public T cell receptors. Using immunosequencing, the study profiled T cell repertoires from around 670 subjects and related those repertoires to cytomegalovirus serostatus. Besides the first cohort of more than 650 subjects, a separate validation cohort made up of roughly 130 different subjects was used. High-throughput TCR immunosequencing, statistical association of individual TCRs with disease status, and machine learning were combined to predict cytomegalovirus infection status. A later analysis re-analyzed previously published TCR beta repertoires from about 730 donors and added high-resolution HLA genotyping to study TCR occurrence patterns. In the later analysis, no new phenotypic data were used to find candidate immune exposures; instead, reliance was placed on TCR beta sequences and their occurrence across donors. An earlier analysis of a few hundred of the donors applied high-throughput TCR beta sequencing to assess whether each TCR beta V gene segment acted as functional or pseudogenic. Donor age, sex, ethnicity and CMV serostatus were compiled together with the repertoire data. In a later genetic analysis, genome-wide SNP genotypes for about three fifths of the roughly 670 donors were used, and that subset was treated as a discovery cohort. Every repertoire in the discovery cohort had been generated on one and the same sequencing platform. HLA typing included class I and class II loci at four-digit resolution. The number of typed donors differed by locus: roughly 629-640 for A, B, C, DRB1 and DQB1; 522 for DQA1; 600 to 610 for DPA1; and roughly 470 for DPB1. Four or five DR-DQ haplotypes were handled as single units for association and clustering, since linkage in the cohort was strong. Among 350 to 400 genotyped donors of the cohort, an average of 235,054 unique TCR beta nucleotide sequences were sequenced per donor, around 20% of them non-productive. What the study reported, not specific to this receptor: A further reported finding was that TCR beta sequences accurately predicted the HLA-A and HLA-B alleles for most subjects in the first cohort. A later genetic analysis reported fewer N-insertions in productive TCRs among donors in an Asian-associated ancestry cluster than the roughly 640-donor mean. The only immune exposure information available for the cohort was CMV serostatus. According to a later analysis, TCR association rates differed among HLA loci, with DRB1 alleles showing the most associated TCRs and HLA-C alleles showing the fewest. Seventeen rarely observed V segments, including chromosome 9 orphons, were excluded from the earlier analysis of approximately 500 of the donors because counts were too low. Specific HLA alleles were associated with 16,951 TCR beta sequences at a false discovery rate of 0.05 in a later analysis. In an earlier analysis of approximately 600 of the donors, most TCR beta V segments were observed in productive rearrangements about 87% or about 30% of the time, broadly matching IMGT annotations. The 87-base-pair reads could not distinguish some IMGT-functional V segments, including TRBV6-2 and TRBV6-3, so those segments were excluded. Correlated functional status among segregating V segments might reflect linkage disequilibrium, but an unknown experimental factor could not be ruled out. Across donors, most TCR sequences were observed very rarely, whereas some public TCRs were present in many individuals. This cohort had only TCR beta chains sequenced, and the lack of alpha or paired-chain data limited which features could be detected. A later analysis found that HLA-associated TCR beta chains were more clonally expanded and had lower generation probabilities than equally common non-associated chains. According to a later analysis, most CMV-associated TCR beta chains appeared to be HLA-restricted, and the HLA associations seemed to be driven largely by CMV exposure. An association between a missense DCLRE1C variant and V-gene and J-gene trimming of TCR beta chains was found in a later genetic analysis and replicated in an independent cohort. HLA typing was unavailable for some donors at each locus, so association tests used only the typed subset. The study listed 150 to 200 TCR beta chains as associated with cytomegalovirus. Three of the identified cytomegalovirus-associated TCR beta chains were confirmed in vitro to be specific for cytomegalovirus antigens. When HLA alleles, especially DR and DQ, strongly co-occurred, attributing TCR associations to individual alleles was difficult. Several of the top co-occurrence clusters appeared to be linked to parvovirus B19, influenza, CMV and Epstein-Barr virus, according to a later analysis. The authors suggested that the approach could potentially be extended to other disease states and immunological phenotypes. Roughly uniform sequencing depth across donors was assumed in presence/absence analyses, although this assumption may not hold. The classifier was reported to diagnose cytomegalovirus status with high specificity and sensitivity in both the original cohort and the validation cohort. A cluster of highly shared sequence variants was judged likely to represent a technical artifact of the sequencing pipeline.

The cohort consisted of fewer than 700 healthy bone marrow donors. At the time of sampling, all cohort members were nominally healthy, though unrecorded immune exposures were likely present. The donor was CMV seropositive and was included in the group of around 300 seropositive cohort members. Every donor gave a peripheral blood sample, and the peripheral blood mononuclear cells from that sample were used for TCR beta sequencing. The Qiagen DNeasy Blood Extraction Kit was used to extract genomic DNA from the blood cell samples. The CDR3 covers 16 residues, taking in both the cysteine and the phenylalanine. Only CDR3 DNA remains: 48 bases, in frame from the first base. CDR1 SGHAT and CDR2 FQNNGV were looked up in the germline V gene. V is shortened by 5 bases, J by 4 bases, and the region joining them spans 20 bases. The library was prepared using the immunoSEQ multiplex PCR assay. The multiplex PCR relied on a mix of 60 forward primers for TCR Vbeta segments and 13 reverse primers for TCR Jbeta segments. A multiplex PCR assay on genomic DNA amplified the CDR3 region of rearranged TCR beta genes. The amplified TCR beta libraries were sequenced on the Illumina HiSeq System as 87-base-pair reads. As for the authors' bioinformatics: A later analysis counted about 80 million unique TCR beta chains across the 550 to 700 repertoires, and 9 million to 14 million of these chains were shared by at least two donors. Raw reads were error-corrected and collapsed into unique sequences by a nearest-neighbor algorithm in which closely related sequences were merged to remove PCR and sequencing errors. To assign V, D and J gene segments, CDR3 sequences were aligned to IMGT reference sequences. For a sequence to be retained, a match of at least six nucleotides was required to both a V gene segment and a J gene segment. A rearrangement was called productive if the CDR3 had no stop codons and remained in frame with V and J, and every other rearrangement was called non-productive. Following IMGT convention, CDR3 was defined as the stretch from the second conserved V-encoded cysteine up to the conserved J-encoded phenylalanine. The earlier analysis of around 640 of the donors excluded sequences that lacked an unambiguous match to a single V gene segment. In an earlier analysis of around 600 of the donors, V segments were called functional above 56.7% productive rearrangements and were called segregating when the between-donor standard deviation exceeded 5%. To diagnose cytomegalovirus status from the catalog of TCR beta chain sequences, a statistical classification framework was built. In a later analysis, TCR nucleotide sequences were compared against IMGT/GENE-DB human TR gene sequences so that V and J genes could be assigned. In a later analysis, CDR3 sequences and most-parsimonious VDJ recombination scenarios were assigned using the TCRdist pipeline. In a later analysis, every TCR beta chain was defined by the combination of its CDR3 amino acid sequence and its V-gene family, and reads without a unique V-gene family were dropped. As a way to deal with suspected cross-contamination and a sequencing artifact, a later analysis dropped hundreds of nucleotide sequences that were highly shared and had low generation probability. In a later analysis, a clonal expansion index for each public chain was calculated from normalized within-repertoire ranks of inferred template counts. A later analysis computed generation probabilities with a VDJ recombination model fitted to out-of-frame rearrangements, and checked the results against IGoR. A later analysis scored TCR-TCR, TCR-HLA and TCR-CMV co-occurrence with hypergeometric tests, applying a repertoire-size bias correction to TCR pairs. In a later analysis, false discovery rates were estimated by permuting HLA or CMV assignments 20 times. In a later analysis, co-occurring TCRs were grouped with DBSCAN, and TCRdist sequence similarity was added when clustering was performed within HLA-allele-positive subsets. Co-occurrence clustering excluded repertoires with fewer than 30,000 or more than 120,000 public chains, plus five with anomalous nucleotide sharing. Entries here come from immuneACCESS through TCRdb and include only in-frame sequences with V and J called. Some clones fail to appear in such tables; in the studies checked, an unresolved V gene covers under half of the shortfall, and the cause of the remainder is unknown. Clone size and V and J calls were adopted from that table, with D and trimming inferred from the DNA. In this sample the table shows roughly 60,000 clones, around three quarters of which occur a single time. The ten largest clones capture about 3.3% of the sample.

Sequenced sample: PBMCs. The rearrangement combines TRBV11-2 with TRBJ1-2; no D gene can be assigned with confidence. This clonotype was obtained from a middle-aged woman in good health and CMV-seropositive. The CDR3 region: CASSPLAGDLPYGYTF. The bases read TGTGCCAGCAGCCCTTTGGCCGGGGATTTACCCTATGGCTACACCTTC.